Sequencing of this T cell receptor (beta chain) was carried out in a study of blood T cell repertoires in COVID-19. Study-level background: Samples representing acute and convalescent COVID-19 were sourced from the United States, Italy and Spain. The cDNA or gDNA used as material had been derived from T cells, B-cell-depleted T cells, or PBMCs.

Original processing notes: The authors estimated nucleated cell counts from reference gene primer amplification. Data came from immunoSEQ multiplex PCR; TCRdb stores just in-frame clones and leaves some out. The V and J calls and clone size were taken over from that table, and D and trimming were inferred from the DNA. The sample carries about 300,000 clones, roughly 90% recorded once. The CDR3 extends over 13 amino acids. Germline V lookup: CDR1 GTSNPN, CDR2 SVGIG (reference sequence). The junction had 6 bases not matched to a gene; V was cut back by 8 bases and J by 4 bases. This sequence was found in a young man who had recovered from COVID-19. Sequenced input: peripheral blood. The rearrangement links TRBV30 to TRBJ2-3, with 10 positions matching TRBD1. CDR3 nucleotide sequence: TGTGCCATTAAGACAGGGGGCCCAGATACGCAGTATTTT. It is translated as CAIKTGGPDTQYF. The whole variable domain, filled in from reference TRBV30 and TRBJ2-3, reads SQTIHQWPATLVQPVGSPLSLECTVEGTSNPNLYWYRQAAGRGLQLLFYSVGIGQISSEVPQNLSASRPQDRQFILSSKKLLLSDSGFYLCAIKTGGPDTQYFGPGTRLTVL.